These 3 T cell receptor beta chains were all obtained from the same sample, sequenced in a study of shared clonotypes between healthy human individuals. The data were produced by immunoSEQ multiplex PCR, yet TCRdb's version contains in-frame clones alone and is incomplete. The sample shows over 2 million clones, roughly 96% of them seen only once. Sequencing input: naive CD4+ T cells sorted from blood. As to subset: CD45RA+ positively selected. The source is a man aged 18 to 29 in good health.

The chain is built from TRBV10-3 and TRBJ2-7, with TRBD1 matching 7 bases. V shed 10 bases, J shed 6 bases, and the junction held 18 bases outside the gene matches. The CDR3 totals 15 residues. Germline CDR1 and CDR2: ENHRY and SYGVKD. The DNA for the CDR3 is TGTGCCACTCGGGACAGTGCAAGTCTAGGGTCCGAGCAGTACTTC. Encoded protein: CATRDSASLGSEQYF.

This chain uses TRBV6-1 with TRBJ2-1; D may match TRBD1 or TRBD2 (6 bases each). The CDR3 is made up of 14 amino acids. The V gene's germline CDR1 is MNHNS and CDR2 SASEGT. Trimming removed 5 bases from V and 6 bases from J, with 14 bases in between. The DNA for the CDR3 is TGTGCCAGCAGTACCGGGGGCCAAAGCAATGAGCAGTTCTTC. It encodes CASSTGGQSNEQFF.

This clone is a singleton in its sample. The rearrangement links TRBV2 to TRBJ2-7; D is uncertain. Trimming stripped 5 bases from V and 5 bases from J, with 10 bases between. This CDR3 is 12 amino acids long. Per germline, CDR1 SNHLY and CDR2 FYNNEI. This chain's CDR3 is CASSLRSNEQYF. The CDR3 DNA reads TGTGCCAGCAGTCTCCGGTCTAACGAGCAGTACTTC. Combining the CDR3 with reference TRBV2 and TRBJ2-7 gives the whole variable domain EPEVTQTPSHQVTQMGQEVILRCVPISNHLYFYWYRQILGQKVEFLVSFYNNEISEKSEIFDDQFSVERPDGSNFTLKIRSTKLEDSAMYFCASSLRSNEQYFGPGTRLTVT.